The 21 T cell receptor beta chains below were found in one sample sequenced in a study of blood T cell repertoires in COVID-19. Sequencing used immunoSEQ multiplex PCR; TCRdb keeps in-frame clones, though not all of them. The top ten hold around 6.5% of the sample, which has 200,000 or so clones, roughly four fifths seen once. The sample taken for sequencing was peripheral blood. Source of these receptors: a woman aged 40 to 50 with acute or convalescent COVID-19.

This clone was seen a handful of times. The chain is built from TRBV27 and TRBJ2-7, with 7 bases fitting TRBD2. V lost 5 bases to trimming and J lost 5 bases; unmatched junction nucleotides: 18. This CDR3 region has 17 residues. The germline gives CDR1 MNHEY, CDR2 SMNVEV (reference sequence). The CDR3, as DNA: TGTGCCAGCAGTCTAAAGATGGTGACTAGCTTGTGGCACGAGCAGTACTTC. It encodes CASSLKMVTSLWHEQYF.

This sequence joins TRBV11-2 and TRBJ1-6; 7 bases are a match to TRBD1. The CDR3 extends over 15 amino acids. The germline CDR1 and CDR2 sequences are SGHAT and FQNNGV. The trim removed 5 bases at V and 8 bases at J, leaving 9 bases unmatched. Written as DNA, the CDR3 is TGTGCCAGCAGCCCCCGGGACAGCGGCTATTCACCCCTCCACTTT. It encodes CASSPRDSGYSPLHF.

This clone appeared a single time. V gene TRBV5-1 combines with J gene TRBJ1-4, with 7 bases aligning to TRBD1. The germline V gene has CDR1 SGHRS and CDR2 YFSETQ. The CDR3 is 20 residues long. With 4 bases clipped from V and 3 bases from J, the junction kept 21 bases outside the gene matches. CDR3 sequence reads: CASSPAYPGQSKPSNEKLFF. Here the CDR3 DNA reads TGCGCCAGCAGCCCAGCCTACCCGGGACAGTCAAAACCTTCTAATGAAAAACTGTTTTTT.

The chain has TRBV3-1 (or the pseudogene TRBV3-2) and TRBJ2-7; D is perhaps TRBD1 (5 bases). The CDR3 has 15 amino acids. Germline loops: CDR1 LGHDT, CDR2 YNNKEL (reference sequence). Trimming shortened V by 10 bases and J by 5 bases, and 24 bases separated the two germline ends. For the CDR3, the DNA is TGTGCCACCCCGCCCCTTAGAGACAGAAGGGACGAGCAGTACTTC. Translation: CATPPLRDRRDEQYF.

CDR3 sequence: CASSPQEAGYTF. CDR3 DNA: TGTGCCAGCAGCCCTCAGGAGGCTGGCTACACCTTC. The chain combines TRBV5-6 with TRBJ1-2; D remains ambiguous. V lost 4 bases and J 7 bases, leaving 11 bases between the germline ends. This CDR3 has 12 residues. Germline-derived CDR1 and CDR2 are SGHDT and YYEEEE.

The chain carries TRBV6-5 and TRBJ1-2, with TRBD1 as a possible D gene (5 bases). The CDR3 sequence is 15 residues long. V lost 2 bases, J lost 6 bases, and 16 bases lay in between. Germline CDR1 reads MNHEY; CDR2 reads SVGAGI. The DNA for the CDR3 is TGTGCCAGCAGTTACCAGGGAGGCAATGTGGATGGCTACACCTTC. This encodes CASSYQGGNVDGYTF.

The CDR3 here is CASTYAGEQETQYF. The CDR3 nucleotides are TGCGCCAGCACCTATGCGGGGGAGCAAGAGACCCAGTACTTC. V gene TRBV5-1 combines with J gene TRBJ2-5; 7 positions agree with TRBD2. Looked up from germline, CDR1 is SGHRS and CDR2 is YFSETQ. After removal of 6 bases from V and 2 bases from J, the junction contained 7 bases not matched to a gene. The CDR3 runs 14 residues.

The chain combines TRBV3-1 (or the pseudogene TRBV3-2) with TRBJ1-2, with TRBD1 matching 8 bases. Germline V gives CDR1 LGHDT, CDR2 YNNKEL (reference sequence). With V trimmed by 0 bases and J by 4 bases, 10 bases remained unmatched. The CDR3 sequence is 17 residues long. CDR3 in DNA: TGTGCCAGCAGCCAAGAGCCGGGACAGGCACTATTCTATGGCTACACCTTC. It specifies CASSQEPGQALFYGYTF.

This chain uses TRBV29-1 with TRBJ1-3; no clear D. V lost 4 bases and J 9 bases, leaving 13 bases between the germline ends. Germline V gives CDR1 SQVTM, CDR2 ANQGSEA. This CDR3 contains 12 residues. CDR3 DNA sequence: TGCAGCGTTGCCCCCCAGGCGGGCACCATATATTTT. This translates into CSVAPQAGTIYF.

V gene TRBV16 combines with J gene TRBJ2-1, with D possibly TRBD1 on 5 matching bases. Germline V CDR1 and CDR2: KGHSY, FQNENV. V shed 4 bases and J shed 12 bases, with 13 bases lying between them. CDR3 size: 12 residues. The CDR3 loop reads CASSPPRGGQFF. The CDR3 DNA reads TGTGCCAGCAGCCCCCCAAGGGGCGGGCAGTTCTTC.

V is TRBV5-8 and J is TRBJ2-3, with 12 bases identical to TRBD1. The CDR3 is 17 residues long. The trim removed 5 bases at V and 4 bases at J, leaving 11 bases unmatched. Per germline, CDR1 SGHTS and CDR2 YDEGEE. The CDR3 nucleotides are TGTGCCAGCAGTTCCGGGACAGGGGGCAGCGTCGCAGATACGCAGTATTTT. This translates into CASSSGTGGSVADTQYF.

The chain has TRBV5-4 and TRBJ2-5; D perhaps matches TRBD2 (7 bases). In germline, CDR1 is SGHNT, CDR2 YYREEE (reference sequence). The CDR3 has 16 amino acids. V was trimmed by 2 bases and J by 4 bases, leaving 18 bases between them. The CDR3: CASSLPSPGGGETQYF. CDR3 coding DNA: TGTGCCAGCAGCTTACCCTCCCCGGGGGGCGGAGAGACCCAGTACTTC.

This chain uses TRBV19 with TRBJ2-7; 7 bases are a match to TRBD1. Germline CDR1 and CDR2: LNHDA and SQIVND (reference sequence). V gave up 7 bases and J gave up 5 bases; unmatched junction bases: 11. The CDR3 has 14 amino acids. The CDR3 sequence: CASNSRGRWDEQYF. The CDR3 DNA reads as TGTGCCAGTAATAGTAGGGGGCGTTGGGACGAGCAGTACTTC.

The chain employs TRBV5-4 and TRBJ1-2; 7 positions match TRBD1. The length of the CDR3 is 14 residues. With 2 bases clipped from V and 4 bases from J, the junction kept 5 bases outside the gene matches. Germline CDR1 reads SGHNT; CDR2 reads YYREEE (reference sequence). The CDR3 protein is CASSLNRGTYGYTF. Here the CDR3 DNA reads TGTGCCAGCAGCTTAAACAGGGGAACCTATGGCTACACCTTC.

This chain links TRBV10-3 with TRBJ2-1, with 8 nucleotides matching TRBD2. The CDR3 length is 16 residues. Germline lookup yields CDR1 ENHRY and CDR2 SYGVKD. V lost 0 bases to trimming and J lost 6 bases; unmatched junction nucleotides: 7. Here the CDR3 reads CAISESGTSIGNEQFF. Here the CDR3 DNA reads TGTGCCATCAGTGAGTCTGGGACTAGTATCGGCAATGAGCAGTTCTTC.

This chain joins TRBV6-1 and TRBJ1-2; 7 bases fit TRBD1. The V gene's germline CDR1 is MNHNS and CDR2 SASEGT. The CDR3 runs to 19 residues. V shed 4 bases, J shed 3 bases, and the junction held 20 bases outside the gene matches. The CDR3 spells CASSGPGQPLIQMHYGYTF. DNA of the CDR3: TGTGCCAGCAGTGGGCCGGGACAGCCCCTGATCCAAATGCACTATGGCTACACCTTC.

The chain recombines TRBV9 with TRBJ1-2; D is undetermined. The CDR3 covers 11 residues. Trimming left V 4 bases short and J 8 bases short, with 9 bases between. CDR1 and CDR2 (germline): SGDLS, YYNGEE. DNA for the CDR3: TGTGCCAGCAGCACCCCCGGGGGCTACACCTTC. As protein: CASSTPGGYTF. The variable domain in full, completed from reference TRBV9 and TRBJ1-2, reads DSGVTQTPKHLITATGQRVTLRCSPRSGDLSVYWYQQSLDQGLQFLIQYYNGEERAKGNILERFSAQQFPDLHSELNLSSLELGDSALYFCASSTPGGYTFGSGTRLTVV.

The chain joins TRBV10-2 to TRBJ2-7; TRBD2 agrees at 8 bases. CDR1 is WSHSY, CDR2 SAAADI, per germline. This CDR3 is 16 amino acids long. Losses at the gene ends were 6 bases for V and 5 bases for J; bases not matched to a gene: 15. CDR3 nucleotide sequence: TGCGCCAGCAGGACCCCCTTAGCGGGGCCCCCTGACGAGCAGTACTTC. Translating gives CASRTPLAGPPDEQYF.

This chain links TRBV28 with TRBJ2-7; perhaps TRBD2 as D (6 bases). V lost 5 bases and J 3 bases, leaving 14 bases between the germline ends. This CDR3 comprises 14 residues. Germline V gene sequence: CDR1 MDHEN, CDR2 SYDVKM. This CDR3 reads CASSRPGLNYEQYF. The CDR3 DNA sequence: TGTGCCAGCAGTCGCCCGGGACTTAACTACGAGCAGTACTTC.

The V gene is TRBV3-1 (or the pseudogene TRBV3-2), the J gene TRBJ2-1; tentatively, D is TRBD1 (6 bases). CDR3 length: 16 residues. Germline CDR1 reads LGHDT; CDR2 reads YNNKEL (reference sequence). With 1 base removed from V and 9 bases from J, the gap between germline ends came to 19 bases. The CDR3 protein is CASSQGVRQGLGEQFF. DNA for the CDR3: TGTGCCAGCAGCCAAGGAGTCAGGCAGGGGCTAGGTGAGCAGTTCTTC.

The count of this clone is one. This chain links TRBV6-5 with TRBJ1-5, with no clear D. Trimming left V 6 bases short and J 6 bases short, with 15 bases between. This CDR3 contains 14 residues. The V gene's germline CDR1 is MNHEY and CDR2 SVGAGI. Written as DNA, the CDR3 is TGTGCCAGCAGCGGGTCTATTTCGCGTCAGCCCCAGCATTTT. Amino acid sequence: CASSGSISRQPQHF.